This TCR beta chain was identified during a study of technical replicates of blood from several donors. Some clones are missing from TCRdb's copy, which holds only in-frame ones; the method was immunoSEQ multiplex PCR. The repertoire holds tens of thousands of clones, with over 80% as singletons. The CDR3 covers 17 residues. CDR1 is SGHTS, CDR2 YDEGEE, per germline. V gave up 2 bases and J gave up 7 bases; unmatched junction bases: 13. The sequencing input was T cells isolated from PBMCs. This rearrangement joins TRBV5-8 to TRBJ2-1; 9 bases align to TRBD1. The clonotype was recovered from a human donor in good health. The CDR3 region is CASSFTVSSGTGNEQFF. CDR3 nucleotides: TGTGCCAGCAGCTTTACTGTGAGTTCCGGGACAGGGAATGAGCAGTTCTTC.